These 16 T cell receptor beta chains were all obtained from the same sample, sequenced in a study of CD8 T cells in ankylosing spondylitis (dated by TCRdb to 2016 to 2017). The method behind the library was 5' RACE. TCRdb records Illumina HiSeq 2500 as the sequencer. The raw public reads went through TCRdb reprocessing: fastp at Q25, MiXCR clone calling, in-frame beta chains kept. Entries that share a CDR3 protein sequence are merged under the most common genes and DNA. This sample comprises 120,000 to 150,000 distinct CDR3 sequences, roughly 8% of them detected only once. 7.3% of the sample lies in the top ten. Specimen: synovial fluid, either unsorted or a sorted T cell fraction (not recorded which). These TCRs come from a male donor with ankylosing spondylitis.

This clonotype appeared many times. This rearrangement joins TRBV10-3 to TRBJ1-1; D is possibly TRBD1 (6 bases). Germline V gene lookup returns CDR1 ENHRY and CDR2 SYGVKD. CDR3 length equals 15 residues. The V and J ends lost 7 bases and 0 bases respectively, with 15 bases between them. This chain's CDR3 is CAITEGGGMNTEAFF. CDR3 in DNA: TGTGCCATCACCGAAGGAGGGGGGATGAACACTGAAGCTTTCTTT.

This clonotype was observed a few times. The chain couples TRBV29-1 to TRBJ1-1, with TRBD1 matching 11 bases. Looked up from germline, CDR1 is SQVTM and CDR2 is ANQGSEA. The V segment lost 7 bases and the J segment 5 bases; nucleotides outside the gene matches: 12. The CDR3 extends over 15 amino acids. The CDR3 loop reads CSALQDRGRGTEAFF. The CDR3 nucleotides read TGCAGCGCCCTACAGGACAGGGGGCGGGGGACTGAAGCTTTCTTT.

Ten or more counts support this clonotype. The CDR3 is CASSASSTDTQYF. The CDR3 region has the DNA TGTGCCAGTTCAGCCTCTAGCACAGATACGCAGTATTTT. The rearrangement joins TRBV10-3 to TRBJ2-3; D gene uncertain. Trimming removed 10 bases at V and 0 bases at J, with 11 bases between. There are 13 residues in the CDR3. Per germline, CDR1 ENHRY and CDR2 SYGVKD.

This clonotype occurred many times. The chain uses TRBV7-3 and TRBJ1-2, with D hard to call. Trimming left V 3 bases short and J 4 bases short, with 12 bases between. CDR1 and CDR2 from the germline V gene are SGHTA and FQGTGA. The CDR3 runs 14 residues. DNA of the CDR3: TGTGCCAGCAGCTTCGAAGATCGTCTCTATGGCTACACCTTC. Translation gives CASSFEDRLYGYTF.

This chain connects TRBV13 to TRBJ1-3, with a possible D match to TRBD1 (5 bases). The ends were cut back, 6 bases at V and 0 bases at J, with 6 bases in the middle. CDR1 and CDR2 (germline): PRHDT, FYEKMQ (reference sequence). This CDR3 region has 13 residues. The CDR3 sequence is CASSGGSGNTIYF. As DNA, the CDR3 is TGTGCCAGCAGTGGGGGCTCTGGAAACACCATATATTTT.

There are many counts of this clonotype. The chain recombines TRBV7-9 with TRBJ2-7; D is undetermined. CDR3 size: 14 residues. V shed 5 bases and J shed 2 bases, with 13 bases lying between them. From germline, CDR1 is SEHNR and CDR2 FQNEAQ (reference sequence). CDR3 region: CASSPPTPPYEQYF. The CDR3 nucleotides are TGTGCCAGCAGCCCTCCGACACCCCCCTACGAGCAGTACTTC.

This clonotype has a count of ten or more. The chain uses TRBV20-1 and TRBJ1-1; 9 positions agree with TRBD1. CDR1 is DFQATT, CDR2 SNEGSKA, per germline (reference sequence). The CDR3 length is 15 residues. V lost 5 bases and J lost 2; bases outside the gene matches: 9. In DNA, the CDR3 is TGCAGTGCTCTTAGACGGGACAGGGTAAACACTGAAGCTTTCTTT. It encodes CSALRRDRVNTEAFF.

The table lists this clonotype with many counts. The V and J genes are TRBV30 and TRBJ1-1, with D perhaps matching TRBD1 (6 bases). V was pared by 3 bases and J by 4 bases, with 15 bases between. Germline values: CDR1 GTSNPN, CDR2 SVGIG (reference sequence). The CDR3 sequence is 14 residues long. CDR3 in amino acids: CAWSPGGLGTEAFF. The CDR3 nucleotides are TGTGCCTGGAGCCCGGGGGGGCTTGGCACTGAAGCTTTCTTT.

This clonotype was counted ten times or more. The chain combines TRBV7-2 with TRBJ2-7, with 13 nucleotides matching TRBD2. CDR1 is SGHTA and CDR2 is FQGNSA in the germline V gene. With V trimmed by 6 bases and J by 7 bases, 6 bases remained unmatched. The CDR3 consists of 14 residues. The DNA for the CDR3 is TGTGCCAGCAGGCGGACTAGCGGGAGTTCGGAGCAGTACTTC. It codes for CASRRTSGSSEQYF.

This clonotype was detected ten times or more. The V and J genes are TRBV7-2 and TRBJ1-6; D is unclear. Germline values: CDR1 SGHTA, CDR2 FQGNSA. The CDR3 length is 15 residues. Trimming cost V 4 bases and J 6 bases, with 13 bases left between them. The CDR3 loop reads CASSSFSGINSPLHF. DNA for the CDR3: TGTGCCAGCAGCTCATTTTCAGGAATTAATTCACCCCTCCACTTT.

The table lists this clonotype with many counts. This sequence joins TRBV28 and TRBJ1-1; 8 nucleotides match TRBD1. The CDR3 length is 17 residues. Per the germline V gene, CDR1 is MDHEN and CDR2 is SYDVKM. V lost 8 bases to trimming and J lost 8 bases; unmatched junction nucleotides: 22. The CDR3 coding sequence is TGTGCCAGCCCCCCATTGGCCCGTGGACAGGGTAGGTCGGAAGCTTTCTTT. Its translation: CASPPLARGQGRSEAFF.

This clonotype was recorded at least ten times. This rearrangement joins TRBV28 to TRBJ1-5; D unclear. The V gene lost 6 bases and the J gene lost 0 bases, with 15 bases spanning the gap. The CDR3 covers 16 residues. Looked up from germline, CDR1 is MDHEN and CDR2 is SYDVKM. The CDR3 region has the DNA TGTGCCAGCAGCCGTCCCGGAATTTATAGCAATCAGCCCCAGCATTTT. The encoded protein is CASSRPGIYSNQPQHF.

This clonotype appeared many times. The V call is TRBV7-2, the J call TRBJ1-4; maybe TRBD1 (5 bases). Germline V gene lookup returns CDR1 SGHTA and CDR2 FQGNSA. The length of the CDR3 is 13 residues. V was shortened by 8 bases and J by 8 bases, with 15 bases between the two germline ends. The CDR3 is CASRRGWGEKLFF. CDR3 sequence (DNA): TGTGCCAGCCGTCGGGGATGGGGGGAAAAACTGTTTTTT.

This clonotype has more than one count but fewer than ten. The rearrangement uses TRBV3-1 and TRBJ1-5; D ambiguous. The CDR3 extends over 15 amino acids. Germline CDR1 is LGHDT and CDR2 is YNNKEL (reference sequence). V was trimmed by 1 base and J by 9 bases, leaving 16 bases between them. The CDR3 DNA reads TGTGCCAGCAGCCAAGGGGTAGGGCAAATTAGGCCCCAGCATTTT. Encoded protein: CASSQGVGQIRPQHF. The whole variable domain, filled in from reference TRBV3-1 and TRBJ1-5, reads DTAVSQTPKYLVTQMGNDKSIKCEQNLGHDTMYWYKQDSKKFLKIMFSYNNKELIINETVPNRFSPKSPDKAHLNLHINSLELGDSAVYFCASSQGVGQIRPQHFGDGTRLSIL.

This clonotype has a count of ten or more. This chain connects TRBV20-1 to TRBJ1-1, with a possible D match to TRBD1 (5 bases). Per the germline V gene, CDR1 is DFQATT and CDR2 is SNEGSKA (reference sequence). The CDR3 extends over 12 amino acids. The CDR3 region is CRSQGVNTEAFF. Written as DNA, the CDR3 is TGCAGGTCCCAGGGAGTGAACACTGAAGCTTTCTTT.

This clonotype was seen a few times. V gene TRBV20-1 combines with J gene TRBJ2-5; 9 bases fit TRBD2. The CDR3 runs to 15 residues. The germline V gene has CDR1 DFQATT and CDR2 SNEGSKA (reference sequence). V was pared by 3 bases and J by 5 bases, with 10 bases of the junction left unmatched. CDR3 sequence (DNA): TGCAGTGCTAGGGTTGGCGGACTAGCGCCTGAGACCCAGTACTTC. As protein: CSARVGGLAPETQYF.